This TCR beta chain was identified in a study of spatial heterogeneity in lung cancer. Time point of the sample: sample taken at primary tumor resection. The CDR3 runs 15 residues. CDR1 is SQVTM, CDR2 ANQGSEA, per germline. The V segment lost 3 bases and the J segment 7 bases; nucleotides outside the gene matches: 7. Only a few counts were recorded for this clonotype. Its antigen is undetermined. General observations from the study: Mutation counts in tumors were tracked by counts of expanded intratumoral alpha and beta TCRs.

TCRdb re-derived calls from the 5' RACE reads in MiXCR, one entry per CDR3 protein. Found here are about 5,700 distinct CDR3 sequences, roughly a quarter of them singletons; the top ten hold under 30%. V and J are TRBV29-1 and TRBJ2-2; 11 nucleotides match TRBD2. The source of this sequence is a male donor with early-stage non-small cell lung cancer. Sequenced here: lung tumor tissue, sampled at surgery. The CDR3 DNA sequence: TGCAGCGTTGATCATCCTAGCGGGAGGATCGGGGAGCTGTTTTTT. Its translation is CSVDHPSGRIGELFF.